These 12 T cell receptor beta chains originate from one sample sequenced in a study of post-analysis software for immune sequencing data (dated by TCRdb to 2013 to 2016). What the research found in general, with its limitations: Patients showed significantly higher frequencies than controls for roughly 5 TRBV segments, among them TRBV5-6, TRBV5-1 and TRBV20-1.

These receptors' antigens are unknown. Receptor amplification or capture employed PCR. The sequencer was an Illumina HiSeq 2500. To reduce PCR and sequencing biases, unique molecular identifiers were incorporated into the TCR beta cDNA libraries. The public reads were quality trimmed at Q25 with fastp and then assembled into clones with MiXCR by TCRdb, keeping productive beta chains. Rows with one shared CDR3 protein collapse into an entry with the most common genes and DNA. The sample data list a few hundred thousand distinct CDR3 sequences, and 30% to 40% of these were observed just once. The top ten constitute 4.5% to 7.5% of the sample. Sequencing was performed on blood. The receptors shown here come from a girl aged 2 to 17 with multiple sclerosis.

A remark on this clonotype: Possible read error: a much larger clone is one base away. The chain couples TRBV12-3 or TRBV12-4 to TRBJ2-5, with D tentatively TRBD1 or TRBD2 (5 bases each). Trimming pared 3 bases from V and 11 bases from J, leaving 13 bases between. CDR3 length equals 12 residues. The CDR3 is CASSFSGTSQYF. CDR3 sequence (DNA): TGTGCCAGCAGTTTCTCAGGGACCAGTCAGTACTTC.

This clonotype has a handful of counts. The chain combines TRBV7-6 with TRBJ2-5, with D perhaps TRBD1 (5 bases). Germline V gene data show CDR1 as SGHVS and CDR2 as FNYEAQ. The CDR3 sequence is 14 residues long. Deletions cut 0 bases from V and 3 bases from J, with 8 bases between. The CDR3, as DNA: TGTGCCAGCAGCTTAGCCTTGACAGAAGAGACCCAGTACTTC. It yields the protein CASSLALTEETQYF.

This chain uses TRBV27 with TRBJ2-4; a weak D match, TRBD2 (5 bases). Trimming took 3 bases from V and 8 from J, leaving 20 bases between them. Germline lookup yields CDR1 MNHEY and CDR2 SMNVEV (reference sequence). The CDR3 is made up of 16 amino acids. CDR3 nucleotides: TGTGCCAGCAGTTTTTCCCTAGCCACCAGTCGGGACATTCAGTACTTC. Amino acids: CASSFSLATSRDIQYF.

This clonotype was seen a handful of times. This sequence joins TRBV13 and TRBJ2-4, with D possibly being TRBD1 (6 bases). The J call may not be correct, given that the DNA end is closer to TRBJ2-7. CDR3 length: 15 amino acids. Germline loops: CDR1 PRHDT, CDR2 FYEKMQ (reference sequence). The CDR3 DNA follows: TGTGCCAGCAGCTTATTCAGTGTCAGGGGCAGCGAGCAGTACTTC. Its translation: CASSLFSVRGSEQYF.

The V gene is TRBV6-5, the J gene TRBJ1-3, with 7 bases matching TRBD1. V shed 4 bases and J 2 bases; nucleotides not matched to a gene: 5. Germline loops: CDR1 MNHEY, CDR2 SVGAGI. The CDR3 sequence is 15 residues long. The CDR3 region has the DNA TGTGCCAGCAGTTCAACAGGGGCTCCTGGAAACACCATATATTTT. Amino acids: CASSSTGAPGNTIYF.

This clonotype came up once. One end of the junction does not line up with germline, which may come from a read error. V gene TRBV6-5 combines with J gene TRBJ2-5; D unclear. Germline V CDR1 and CDR2: MNHEY, SVGAGI. This CDR3 is built from 11 residues. CDR3 in amino acids: CTSSYAETQYF. The CDR3, as DNA: TGTACCAGCAGTTACGCAGAGACCCAGTACTTC.

V gene TRBV25-1 combines with J gene TRBJ1-6, with a weak D call TRBD1 (6 bases). V was clipped by 7 bases and J by 11 bases, with 21 bases between them. CDR1 and CDR2 (germline): MGHDK, SYGVNS. This CDR3 spans 15 amino acids. CDR3 nucleotide sequence: TGTGCCAGCACTCCCCGGGGGCCCCTGTGGGCACCCCTCCACTTT. Translation: CASTPRGPLWAPLHF.

At least ten counts were recorded for this clonotype. This chain joins TRBV7-9 and TRBJ2-3; D remains ambiguous. Trimming left V 3 bases short and J 6 bases short, with 16 bases between. Germline CDR1 and CDR2: SEHNR and FQNEAQ (reference sequence). This CDR3 has 15 amino acids. The CDR3, as DNA: TGTGCCAGCAGCTTCAAGTTAAGGATCACCGATACGCAGTATTTT. This codes for CASSFKLRITDTQYF.

This chain connects TRBV11-2 to TRBJ2-7, with TRBD1 matching 10 bases. CDR1 and CDR2 (germline): SGHAT, FQNNGV. The junction had 7 bases not matched to a gene; V was cut back by 1 base and J by 1 base. This CDR3 region has 17 residues. The CDR3 loop reads CASSLVGGQGGSYEQYF. The CDR3 DNA is TGTGCCAGCAGCTTAGTCGGCGGACAGGGGGGTTCCTACGAGCAGTACTTC.

As regards this clonotype: One end of the junction varies from germline; a read error may be responsible. This chain links TRBV7-8 with TRBJ2-6; tentatively, D is TRBD1 (5 bases). The germline V gene encodes CDR1 SGHVS and CDR2 FQNEAQ. The CDR3 consists of 15 residues. The CDR3 bases are TGTGCCAGCAGCTTAGAGGGGTCTGGGGCCAACGTCCGGACTTTC. Translated, it gives CASSLEGSGANVRTF.

The genes are TRBV4-1 and TRBJ1-6, with TRBD1 matching 9 bases. The CDR3 is made up of 17 amino acids. J was trimmed by 5 bases and V by 6 bases; bases with no gene match: 11. Germline assignment: CDR1 MGHRA and CDR2 YSYEKL. The CDR3 sequence is CASRDLDRGVDNSPLHF. The CDR3 DNA is TGCGCCAGCAGAGACCTTGACAGGGGGGTGGATAATTCACCCCTCCACTTT.

The table lists this clonotype with a count of one. The chain links TRBV5-1 to TRBJ2-3; D is unresolved. Germline assignment: CDR1 SGHRS and CDR2 YFSETQ. This CDR3 contains 11 residues. V lost 10 bases to trimming and J lost 3 bases, with 9 bases between them. CDR3 loop: CAGGWTDTQYF. The CDR3 DNA is TGCGCCGGCGGCTGGACAGATACGCAGTATTTT.